Below are 9 T cell receptor beta chains sequenced from a single sample in a study of kidney transplant recipient with SARS-CoV-2 infection. One entry per CDR3 protein results from TCRdb running MiXCR on the reads. The data hold 200,000 to 300,000 distinct CDR3 sequences, with 25% to 35% observed a single time. Source: a blood sample, taken at baseline and on roughly day 110 from a kidney transplant recipient. The receptors were sampled from a male patient in his thirties who had COVID-19 and was a kidney transplant recipient. T cells may partly derive from the graft donor.

This clonotype was picked up many times. The rearrangement links TRBV3-1 to TRBJ1-2, with unresolved D. The CDR3 consists of 17 residues. Germline V gives CDR1 LGHDT, CDR2 YNNKEL (reference sequence). Trimming shortened V by 5 bases and J by 4 bases, and 23 bases separated the two germline ends. The CDR3 DNA sequence: TGTGCCAGCAGCTACAAGCGCACCCTTCGAAAGACCTATGGCTACACCTTC. Translating gives CASSYKRTLRKTYGYTF.

On this clonotype: A much bigger clone sits one base away, suggesting this may be a read error. V is TRBV5-1 and J is TRBJ2-1; D unclear. There are 12 residues in the CDR3. Germline values: CDR1 SGHRS, CDR2 YFSETQ. The ends were cut back, 4 bases at V and 8 bases at J, with 10 bases in the middle. CDR3 region: CASSRSLYEQFF. DNA of the CDR3: TGCGCCAGCAGCCGGAGCCTTTATGAGCAGTTCTTC.

Note on this clonotype: A read error may explain this, as a much larger clone is one base away. The chain combines TRBV7-9 with TRBJ1-2; D is undetermined. This CDR3 spans 17 amino acids. The V end lost 5 bases, the J end lost 4 bases, and 23 bases lay between the germline ends. The germline CDR1 and CDR2 sequences are SEHNR and FQNEAQ (reference sequence). The CDR3 DNA reads TGTGCCAGCAGCAGCCTGCCATACCATGGAAAGACCTATGGCTACACCTTC. This gives the protein CASSSLPYHGKTYGYTF.

On this clonotype itself: A much bigger clone sits one base away, suggesting this may be a read error. The chain uses TRBV5-1 and TRBJ2-5, with D perhaps matching TRBD2 (6 bases). Germline CDR1 reads SGHRS; CDR2 reads YFSETQ. The CDR3 spans 13 residues. The CDR3: CASSLGTQGTQYF. The DNA of the CDR3 is TGCGCCAGCAGCCTCGGGACTCAAGGGACCCAGTACTTC.

Points on this clonotype: Just one base apart from a much larger clone, this may be a read error. V is TRBV9 and J is TRBJ1-2; 7 bases fit TRBD1. V shed 5 bases, J shed 6 bases, and the junction held 10 bases outside the gene matches. The CDR3 is made up of 14 amino acids. CDR1 SGDLS and CDR2 YYNGEE come from the germline V gene. Written as DNA, the CDR3 is TGTGCCAGCAGGCACGATACAGGGGACCATGGCTACACCTTC. Residues: CASRHDTGDHGYTF.

The CDR3: CASSLLPQLVTTSNEKLFF. The CDR3 nucleotides are TGTGCCAGCAGCTTACTACCGCAGTTGGTGACGACCTCTAATGAAAAACTGTTTTTT. The chain joins TRBV7-8 to TRBJ1-4; no reliable D call. V lost 2 bases and J 3 bases, leaving 22 bases between the germline ends. The CDR3 covers 19 residues. Germline V CDR1 and CDR2: SGHVS, FQNEAQ.

This clonotype was seen ten or more times. The rearrangement links TRBV12-2 to TRBJ1-2. TRBV12-2 is a documented pseudogene. The CDR3 has 17 residues. The CDR3 nucleotides are TGTGCAAGTCGCGTATCTGTGACTCCACGAAAGACCTATGGCTACACCTTC. Its protein product is CASRVSVTPRKTYGYTF.

This clonotype was seen repeatedly, ten times or more. V is TRBV9 and J is TRBJ1-1; 8 positions agree with TRBD1. The trim removed 3 bases at V and 5 bases at J, leaving 6 bases unmatched. Germline values: CDR1 SGDLS, CDR2 YYNGEE. This CDR3 is 14 amino acids long. In DNA, the CDR3 is TGTGCCAGCAGCGCAGGACAGGGATGGACTGAAGCTTTCTTT. Amino acid sequence: CASSAGQGWTEAFF.

DNA for the CDR3: TGTGCCATCAGTGAGCCCTCCGCCACGACTGGTCATTACTTC. This codes for CAISEPSATTGHYF. V gene TRBV10-3 combines with J gene TRBJ2-5; D ambiguous. V lost 2 bases to trimming and J lost 14 bases, with 21 bases between them. CDR1 is ENHRY and CDR2 is SYGVKD in the germline V gene. The CDR3 runs to 14 residues.